What follows describes a single T cell receptor beta chain. CDR3 size: 12 residues. Per the germline V gene, CDR1 is LNHDA and CDR2 is SQIVND (reference sequence). Trimming took off 3 bases at V and 10 bases at J, with 7 bases between the two ends. These data originate in a study of T cell responses to AZD1222 COVID-19 vaccine. Sequencing used immunoSEQ multiplex PCR; TCRdb keeps in-frame clones, though not all of them. The sample lists approximately 120,000 clones, 80% to 90% occurring once. V gene TRBV19 combines with J gene TRBJ1-6; D unresolved. The sequencing here drew on peripheral blood, taken on day 0 of AZD1222 vaccination. The clonotype originates from an adult in good health. The CDR3 region is CASSMRESPLHF. In nucleotides, the CDR3 is TGTGCCAGTAGTATGCGGGAATCACCCCTCCACTTT.